This T cell receptor (beta chain) is from a study of blood T cell repertoires in COVID-19. Germline V gives CDR1 KGHDR, CDR2 SFDVKD. The length of the CDR3 is 24 residues. V lost 4 bases, J lost 2 bases, and 25 bases stayed unmatched. Original methodology: Amplification of reference gene primers was used by the study to estimate nucleated cell counts. Produced via immunoSEQ multiplex PCR; TCRdb's table is partial and in-frame only. The V and J calls and clone size were taken over from that table, and D and trimming were inferred from the DNA. The sample includes under 200,000 clones, under 90% seen only once; the top ten take 13% to 15%.

This sequence was found in a man aged 25 to 40 with active or convalescent COVID-19. The source material was peripheral blood. The chain uses TRBV24-1 and TRBJ1-6; TRBD1 aligns across 10 bases. CDR3 coding DNA: TGTGCCACCAGTGACTCCCGCTGCGATAGTCCCGGGACAGGGGTCAGCCCCTATAATTCACCCCTCCACTTT. It codes for CATSDSRCDSPGTGVSPYNSPLHF.